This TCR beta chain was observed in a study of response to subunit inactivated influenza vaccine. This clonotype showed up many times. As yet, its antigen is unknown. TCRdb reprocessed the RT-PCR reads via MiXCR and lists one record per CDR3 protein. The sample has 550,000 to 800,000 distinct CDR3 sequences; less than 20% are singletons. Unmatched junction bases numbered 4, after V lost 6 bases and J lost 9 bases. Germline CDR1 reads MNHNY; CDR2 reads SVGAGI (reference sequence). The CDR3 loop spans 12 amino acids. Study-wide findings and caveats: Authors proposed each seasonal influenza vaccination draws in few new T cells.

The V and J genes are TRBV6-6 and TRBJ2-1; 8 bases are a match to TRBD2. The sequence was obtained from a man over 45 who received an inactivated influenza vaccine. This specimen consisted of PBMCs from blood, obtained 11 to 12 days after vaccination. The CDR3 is CASSPTSVEQFF. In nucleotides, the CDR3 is TGTGCCAGCAGCCCGACTAGCGTTGAGCAGTTCTTC.